Presented here are 20 T cell receptor beta chains from one specimen sequenced in a study of post-analysis software for immune sequencing data. These receptors' antigens are unknown. Carried by the TCR beta cDNA libraries were unique molecular identifiers. MiXCR, applied by TCRdb to the PCR reads, yields one record per CDR3 protein. The table lists about 770,000 distinct CDR3 sequences, about half of them singletons. The study's findings and limits: TRBV segments more frequent in patients than in controls numbered several and included TRBV5-6, TRBV5-1 and TRBV20-1.

Sequencing used blood. These TCRs come from a girl aged 5 to 17 with multiple sclerosis.

The CDR3 region has the DNA TGTGCCACCAGTGATCCAGGGGAGACAGATACGCAGTATTTT. As protein: CATSDPGETDTQYF. The chain recombines TRBV24-1 with TRBJ2-3, with a possible D match to TRBD1 (6 bases). The V end was cut by 3 bases, the J end by 3 bases, with 9 bases between. The CDR3 sequence is 14 residues long. Per the germline V gene, CDR1 is KGHDR and CDR2 is SFDVKD.

J is TRBJ2-2 and V is TRBV10-3, with 9 bases that match TRBD1. The length of the CDR3 is 15 residues. CDR1 ENHRY and CDR2 SYGVKD come from the germline V gene. The J segment lost 4 bases and the V segment lost 9 bases, leaving 9 bases of the junction unmatched. The CDR3, as DNA: TGTGCCATTAGTAAACAGGGGGCGCCCACCGGGGAGCTGTTTTTT. It encodes CAISKQGAPTGELFF.

This clonotype was seen a single time. V usage is TRBV9 and J usage is TRBJ2-2, with TRBD2 as a possible D gene (5 bases). V lost 2 bases, J lost 7 bases, and 6 bases lay in between. CDR3 length equals 12 residues. Germline V CDR1 and CDR2: SGDLS, YYNGEE. The CDR3 sequence is CASSVGDGELFF. The DNA of the CDR3 is TGTGCCAGCAGCGTCGGGGACGGGGAGCTGTTTTTT.

The sample holds a few counts of this clonotype. The chain links TRBV13 to TRBJ2-5, with 12 bases that match TRBD2. The CDR3 totals 15 residues. Germline CDR1 is PRHDT and CDR2 is FYEKMQ (reference sequence). V lost 2 bases and J lost 7; bases outside the gene matches: 5. The CDR3 loop is CASSLRLAGAGTQYF. CDR3 DNA: TGTGCCAGCAGCTTAAGACTAGCGGGAGCGGGGACCCAGTACTTC.

The chain recombines TRBV7-9 with TRBJ2-5, with TRBD2 matching over 13 bases. Germline CDR1 reads SEHNR; CDR2 reads FQNEAQ (reference sequence). The V and J ends lost 3 bases and 4 bases, in that order; junction bases with no gene match: 5. The CDR3 runs to 16 residues. This chain's CDR3 is CASSFGLAGVLETQYF. CDR3 DNA: TGTGCCAGCAGCTTCGGACTAGCGGGAGTCTTAGAGACCCAGTACTTC.

This clonotype was counted only a few times. This chain joins TRBV9 and TRBJ2-7, with D possibly being TRBD2 (5 bases). The CDR3 spans 15 residues. The V gene lost 0 bases and the J gene lost 2 bases, with 12 bases spanning the gap. Germline V gene lookup returns CDR1 SGDLS and CDR2 YYNGEE. In nucleotides, the CDR3 is TGTGCCAGCAGCGTAGATCCTAGCAGAGCCTACGAGCAGTACTTC. Its protein product is CASSVDPSRAYEQYF.

This sequence joins TRBV28 and TRBJ1-1, with a tentative D call TRBD1 (5 bases). In germline, CDR1 is MDHEN, CDR2 SYDVKM. V dropped 7 bases and J dropped 4 bases, with 19 bases sitting between them. The CDR3 runs to 15 residues. The CDR3 is CASILRGDLSTEAFF. Here the CDR3 DNA reads TGTGCCAGCATCCTCCGGGGCGATTTGAGCACTGAAGCTTTCTTT.

The genes are TRBV7-6 and TRBJ2-3, with 15 positions matching TRBD2. The CDR3 runs 18 residues. Germline V gives CDR1 SGHVS, CDR2 FNYEAQ. After removal of 3 bases from V and 2 bases from J, the junction contained 6 bases not matched to a gene. The CDR3 bases are TGTGCCAGCAGCTTCCGGGGACTAGCGGGAGGAAACACAGATACGCAGTATTTT. It encodes CASSFRGLAGGNTDTQYF.

As DNA, the CDR3 is TGCAGTGCTAGAGTCCCAGGGGTGTCCTACGAGCAGTACTTC. The encoded protein is CSARVPGVSYEQYF. J is TRBJ2-7 and V is TRBV20-1, with a tentative D call TRBD1 (6 bases). V shed 1 base and J shed 1 base, with 11 bases lying between them. The CDR3 runs to 14 residues. Germline V gives CDR1 DFQATT, CDR2 SNEGSKA (reference sequence).

This clonotype was observed at least ten times. J is TRBJ2-5 and V is TRBV12-3 or TRBV12-4, with a tentative D call TRBD2 (5 bases). V lost 0 bases to trimming and J lost 11 bases, with 7 bases between them. The CDR3 runs to 11 residues. The CDR3 nucleotides are TGTGCCAGCAGTTTAGCGGAGGAGCAGTACTTC. Protein product: CASSLAEEQYF.

For this clonotype: The missing conserved phenylalanine or tryptophan at the end of this CDR3 makes a read error likely. V usage is TRBV12-3 or TRBV12-4 and J usage is TRBJ2-7; TRBD2 agrees at 10 bases. CDR3 length: 15 amino acids. V lost 5 bases, J lost 3 bases, and 7 bases stayed unmatched. In DNA form, the CDR3 reads TGTGCCAGCAGTACGGGGACTAGCGATAACTACGAGCAGTACTTA. Its translation: CASSTGTSDNYEQYL.

The chain employs TRBV29-1 and TRBJ2-4, with 7 bases that match TRBD1. The DNA matches TRBJ2-7 better at its end, which makes the J call doubtful. The CDR3 length is 11 residues. CDR1 and CDR2 (germline): SQVTM, ANQGSEA. The chain's CDR3 is CSVWDSYEQYF. The DNA of the CDR3 is TGCAGCGTTTGGGACAGCTACGAGCAGTACTTC.

The V call is TRBV27, the J call TRBJ2-7; 7 bases match TRBD1. CDR3 length equals 15 residues. The V segment lost 3 bases and the J segment 2 bases; nucleotides outside the gene matches: 7. In germline, CDR1 is MNHEY, CDR2 SMNVEV (reference sequence). CDR3: CASSFRGTDAYEQYF. CDR3 bases: TGTGCCAGCAGTTTCCGAGGGACAGATGCCTACGAGCAGTACTTC.

This clonotype was observed a few times. The chain is built from TRBV12-3 or TRBV12-4 and TRBJ2-5, with 9 bases matching TRBD1. The CDR3 contains 14 residues. Losses at the gene ends were 4 bases for V and 5 bases for J; bases not matched to a gene: 5. CDR3 sequence reads: CASSSRTGVETQYF. The DNA of the CDR3 is TGTGCCAGCAGTTCCCGGACAGGGGTTGAGACCCAGTACTTC.

The gene calls are TRBV29-1 and TRBJ2-7; D tentatively fits TRBD1 or TRBD2 (5 bases each). The CDR3 runs 13 residues. Trimming stripped 0 bases from V and 6 bases from J, with 12 bases between. The germline V gene has CDR1 SQVTM and CDR2 ANQGSEA. CDR3 sequence reads: CSVEETRGGEQYF. The CDR3 DNA is TGCAGCGTTGAAGAGACACGGGGCGGCGAGCAGTACTTC.

The chain links TRBV6-5 to TRBJ2-3, with 8 bases that match TRBD2. J was trimmed by 7 bases and V by 7 bases; bases with no gene match: 7. CDR1 and CDR2 from the germline V gene are MNHEY and SVGAGI. The CDR3 has 13 amino acids. This CDR3 reads CASTGAGGNTQYF. The CDR3 DNA is TGTGCCAGCACAGGGGCGGGAGGCAATACGCAGTATTTT.

This clonotype was counted between two and nine times. V is TRBV15 and J is TRBJ2-1, with 8 bases fitting TRBD2. The germline V gene encodes CDR1 LNHNV and CDR2 YYDKDF (reference sequence). The CDR3 covers 14 residues. Trimming removed 9 bases from V and 2 bases from J; junction bases left unmatched: 6. CDR3 residues: CATTIAGTYNEQFF. The CDR3 bases are TGTGCCACGACTATAGCGGGGACCTACAATGAGCAGTTCTTC.

This rearrangement joins TRBV12-3 or TRBV12-4 to TRBJ1-2; 7 bases are a match to TRBD1. This CDR3 region has 15 residues. Unmatched junction bases numbered 13, after V lost 4 bases and J lost 8 bases. CDR3 DNA sequence: TGTGCCAGCAGTTCACCCGGGACAGCCCGTGGAGGCTACACCTTC. Translating it yields CASSSPGTARGGYTF.

Here the CDR3 reads CASSYSNSGTGTGRYEQYF. CDR3 DNA sequence: TGTGCCAGCAGTTACTCAAATTCGGGTACAGGGACAGGACGTTACGAGCAGTACTTC. The V gene is TRBV6-5, the J gene TRBJ2-7; 8 bases are a match to TRBD1. The germline CDR1 and CDR2 sequences are MNHEY and SVGAGI. This CDR3 comprises 19 residues. V was clipped by 0 bases and J by 4 bases; unmatched bases: 17.

This sequence joins TRBV10-2 and TRBJ2-7; TRBD2 matches 7 bases. The V segment lost 1 base and the J segment 3 bases; nucleotides outside the gene matches: 6. CDR1 is WSHSY, CDR2 SAAADI, per germline. This CDR3 spans 15 amino acids. The CDR3 nucleotides read TGCGCCAGCAGTGAGTGGCCTAGCGGTTTCTACGAGCAGTACTTC. This gives the protein CASSEWPSGFYEQYF.